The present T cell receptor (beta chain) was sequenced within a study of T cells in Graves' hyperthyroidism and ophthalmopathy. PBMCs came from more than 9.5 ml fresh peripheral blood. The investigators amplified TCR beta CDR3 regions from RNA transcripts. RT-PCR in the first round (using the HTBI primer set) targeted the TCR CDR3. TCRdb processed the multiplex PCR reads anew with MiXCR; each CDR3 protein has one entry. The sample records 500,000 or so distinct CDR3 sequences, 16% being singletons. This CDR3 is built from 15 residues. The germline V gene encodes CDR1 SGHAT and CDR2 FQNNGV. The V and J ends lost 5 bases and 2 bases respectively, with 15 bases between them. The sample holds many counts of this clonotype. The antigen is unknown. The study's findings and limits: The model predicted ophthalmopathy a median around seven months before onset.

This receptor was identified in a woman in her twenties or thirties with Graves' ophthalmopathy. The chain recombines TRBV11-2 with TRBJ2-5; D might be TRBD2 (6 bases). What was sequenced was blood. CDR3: CASSRIPGVQETQYF. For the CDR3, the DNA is TGTGCCAGCAGCCGCATCCCGGGAGTTCAAGAGACCCAGTACTTC.